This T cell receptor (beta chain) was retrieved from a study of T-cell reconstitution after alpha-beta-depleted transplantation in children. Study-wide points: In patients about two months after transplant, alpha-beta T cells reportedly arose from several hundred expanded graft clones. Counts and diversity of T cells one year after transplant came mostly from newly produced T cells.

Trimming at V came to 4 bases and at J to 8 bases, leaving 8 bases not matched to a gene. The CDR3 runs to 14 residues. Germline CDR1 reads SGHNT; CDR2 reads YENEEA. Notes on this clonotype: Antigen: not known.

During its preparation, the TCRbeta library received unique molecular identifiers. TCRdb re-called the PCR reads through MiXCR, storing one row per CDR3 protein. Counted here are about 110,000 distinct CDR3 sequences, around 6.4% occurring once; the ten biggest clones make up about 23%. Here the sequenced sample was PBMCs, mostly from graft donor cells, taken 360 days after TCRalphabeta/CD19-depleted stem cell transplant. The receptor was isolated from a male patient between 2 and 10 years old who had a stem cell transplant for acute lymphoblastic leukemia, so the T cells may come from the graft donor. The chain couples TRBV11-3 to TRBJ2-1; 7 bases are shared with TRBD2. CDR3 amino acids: CASSSTGLGDEQFF. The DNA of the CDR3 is TGTGCCAGCAGCTCGACTGGACTAGGCGATGAGCAGTTCTTC.